This record covers a single T cell receptor (beta chain). This sample stems from a study of cytomegalovirus exposure and HLA in healthy donors. It was healthy bone marrow donors who served as donors. 13 Jbeta primers and 60 Vbeta primers were used for the PCR. Assay: immunoSEQ multiplex PCR; the TCRdb copy retains only in-frame clones and omits some. The data show around 100,000 clones, 78% seen once. The material sequenced was PBMCs. This sequence originates from a male donor in good health and CMV-seropositive.

Written as DNA, the CDR3 is TGTGCCAGCAACGTCCACAGTCCTCTTACCTACGAGCAGTACTTC. Translation: CASNVHSPLTYEQYF. The V and J genes are TRBV6-5 and TRBJ2-7; D unresolved. The CDR3 loop spans 15 amino acids. The V end was cut by 7 bases, the J end by 2 bases, with 18 bases between. Germline V gene data show CDR1 as MNHEY and CDR2 as SVGAGI.